This entry features one T cell receptor beta chain sequence. Its antigen remains unidentified. The data were taken from a study of cytomegalovirus exposure and HLA in healthy donors. Study-level background: The 600 to 800 first-cohort repertoires shared a platform with the 130 or so validation repertoires, as reported in a later analysis. Study results and caveats: There were about 160 TCR beta chains listed as cytomegalovirus-associated. Subsequent analysis revealed that first-cohort TCR clusters tended to co-occur in the 100 to 150 validation repertoires. The classifier reportedly diagnosed cytomegalovirus status with high sensitivity and specificity.

The repertoire was sequenced with immunoSEQ multiplex PCR; TCRdb's copy has only in-frame clones and lacks some. The table has approximately 110,000 clones, approximately 94% seen once. The CDR3 consists of 13 residues. With 3 bases removed from V and 3 bases from J, the gap between germline ends came to 9 bases. Germline loops: CDR1 LNHNV, CDR2 YYDKDF (reference sequence). The rearrangement uses TRBV15 and TRBJ2-7; unclear D gene. What was sequenced was PBMCs. This clonotype was obtained from a woman aged 18-35 years in good health and CMV-seronegative. The CDR3 spells CATSSTKYYEQYF. The DNA of the CDR3 is TGTGCCACCAGCAGTACAAAATACTACGAGCAGTACTTC. The entire variable domain, with the rest obtained from reference TRBV15 and TRBJ2-7, is as follows: DAMVIQNPRYQVTQFGKPVTLSCSQTLNHNVMYWYQQKSSQAPKLLFHYYDKDFNNEADTPDNFQSRRPNTSFCFLDIRSPGLGDTAMYLCATSSTKYYEQYFGPGTRLTVT.